The clone carrying this TCR beta chain was found once. What it binds is unknown. In the PCR, 60 Vbeta and 13 Jbeta primers were used. The repertoire was sequenced with immunoSEQ multiplex PCR; TCRdb's copy has only in-frame clones and lacks some. The table has 100,000 to 150,000 clones, roughly 80% seen once. Trimming shortened V by 5 bases and J by 1 base, and 9 bases separated the two germline ends. This CDR3 contains 14 residues. Germline V gives CDR1 WNHNN, CDR2 SYGVQD (reference sequence). The sample belongs to a study of cytomegalovirus exposure and HLA in healthy donors. Whole-study findings and limits: Fewer N-insertions (relative to the roughly 730-donor mean) were reportedly seen in an Asian-associated ancestry cluster in a later analysis. Certain sequence variants were highly shared and formed a cluster, and this cluster was likely a sequencing artifact. In a later analysis, CMV-associated beta chains were mostly HLA-associated, it appeared. For most TCR beta V segments, an earlier analysis put the productive rate at about 87% or about 30% of the time.

The rearrangement uses TRBV10-1 and TRBJ1-3; no firm D call. This TCR was recovered from a woman aged 35 to 49 in good health and CMV-seronegative. The sample comprised PBMCs. The CDR3 spells CASSSSRSGNTIYF. The CDR3 coding sequence is TGCGCCAGCAGTTCCAGTCGTTCTGGAAACACCATATATTTT.